This TCR beta chain was documented in a study of T cells in Graves' hyperthyroidism and ophthalmopathy. Study summary: Peripheral blood collection took place at initial diagnosis, before any treatment. Findings and limits, study-wide: In the blood, most expanded thyroid clonotypes above 0.001 appeared as well. Separating ophthalmopathy from stable hyperthyroidism was achieved by a 13 V-J model.

Researchers amplified the TCR beta CDR3 regions from RNA transcripts. An initial round of RT-PCR targeting the TCR CDR3 relied on the HTBI primer set. TCRdb called the multiplex PCR reads again in MiXCR, with one record for every CDR3 protein. The table has approximately 560,000 distinct CDR3 sequences, 15% to 18% seen once; the top ten hold roughly 7.3%. Details on this clonotype: Its matching antigen is unknown. A much larger clone lies a single base off, so this may be a read error.

Germline CDR1 reads SNHLY; CDR2 reads FYNNEI. After removal of 11 bases from V and 8 bases from J, the junction contained 13 bases not matched to a gene. The CDR3 runs to 15 residues. Sequences were obtained from blood. The sequence was collected from a woman aged 25-40 years with Graves' hyperthyroidism. The chain joins TRBV2 to TRBJ2-1; 12 positions match TRBD2. CDR3 protein: CAGNRLAGVRHEQFF. The CDR3 bases are TGTGCCGGCAACCGACTAGCGGGAGTCCGGCATGAGCAGTTCTTC. The variable domain in full, completed from reference TRBV2 and TRBJ2-1, reads EPEVTQTPSHQVTQMGQEVILRCVPISNHLYFYWYRQILGQKVEFLVSFYNNEISEKSEIFDDQFSVERPDGSNFTLKIRSTKLEDSAMYFCAGNRLAGVRHEQFFGPGTRLTVL.